Each of the 25 T cell receptor beta chains below was sequenced from the same sample in a study of OX40 agonist ivuxolimab in advanced cancers. Library creation used the immunoSEQ multiplex PCR assay. Drawn from immuneACCESS, this table holds only the in-frame rearrangements with V and J called that TCRdb kept. Clones are partly lost; checked studies trace under half to an unresolved V gene and leave the rest unexplained. Within this sample are 14,000 or so clones, with around 80% of them counted one time only. Of the sample, around 20% is held by the ten largest clones. The sequences come from CD4+ or CD8+ T cells sorted from blood, collected in a trial of the OX40 agonist ivuxolimab. All receptors derive from an adult with an advanced solid tumor such as melanoma, head and neck, liver or kidney cancer.

In this sample, this clone turned up a few times. The rearrangement joins TRBV7-2 to TRBJ2-3; 9 bases are shared with TRBD2. V gave up 1 base and J gave up 4 bases; unmatched junction bases: 12. The CDR3 totals 18 residues. Germline V gene lookup returns CDR1 SGHTA and CDR2 FQGNSA. CDR3 sequence: CASSLVVSAGGPADTQYF. CDR3 DNA sequence: TGTGCCAGCAGCTTAGTCGTTTCGGCGGGAGGGCCCGCAGATACGCAGTATTTT. The full variable domain, in which reference TRBV7-2 and TRBJ2-3 provide the parts outside the CDR3, is GAGVSQSPSNKVTEKGKDVELRCDPISGHTALYWYRQSLGQGLEFLIYFQGNSAPDKSGLPSDRFSAERTGGSVSTLTIQRTQQEDSAVYLCASSLVVSAGGPADTQYFGPGTRLTVL.

The chain combines TRBV27 with TRBJ2-5, with 7 bases lining up with TRBD1. The germline V gene has CDR1 MNHEY and CDR2 SMNVEV (reference sequence). V shed 3 bases, J shed 2 bases, and the junction held 6 bases outside the gene matches. CDR3 length: 15 amino acids. The CDR3 protein is CASSLFSDRQETQYF. Written as DNA, the CDR3 is TGTGCCAGCAGTTTGTTCTCGGACAGGCAAGAGACCCAGTACTTC.

This clone was seen only a few times. V usage is TRBV6-5 and J usage is TRBJ1-1; D is undetermined. The V end lost 6 bases, the J end lost 0 bases, and 8 bases lay between the germline ends. This CDR3 contains 13 residues. The V gene's germline CDR1 is MNHEY and CDR2 SVGAGI. The CDR3 sequence is CASRGSMNTEAFF. The CDR3, as DNA: TGTGCCAGCAGGGGCAGCATGAACACTGAAGCTTTCTTT.

The rearrangement joins TRBV7-2 to TRBJ2-7, with 11 bases identical to TRBD2. CDR1 SGHTA and CDR2 FQGNSA come from the germline V gene. This CDR3 comprises 15 residues. The trim removed 5 bases at V and 5 bases at J, leaving 8 bases unmatched. The CDR3 here is CASSQIAGGRNEQYF. The CDR3 DNA reads TGTGCCAGCAGCCAAATAGCGGGAGGGCGGAACGAGCAGTACTTC. Filled out from reference TRBV7-2 and TRBJ2-7, the complete variable domain reads GAGVSQSPSNKVTEKGKDVELRCDPISGHTALYWYRQSLGQGLEFLIYFQGNSAPDKSGLPSDRFSAERTGGSVSTLTIQRTQQEDSAVYLCASSQIAGGRNEQYFGPGTRLTVT.

The V gene is TRBV4-2, the J gene TRBJ1-5, with D unresolved. The CDR3 contains 13 residues. V lost 4 bases and J 8 bases, leaving 12 bases between the germline ends. CDR1 is LGHNA, CDR2 YNFKEQ, per germline. CDR3 in amino acids: CASSLSLFKPQHF. Here the CDR3 DNA reads TGTGCCAGCAGCCTGAGCCTATTTAAGCCCCAGCATTTT.

This chain joins TRBV28 and TRBJ2-7; D is perhaps TRBD1 (7 bases). This CDR3 has 14 residues. Germline values: CDR1 MDHEN, CDR2 SYDVKM. The V and J ends lost 2 bases and 6 bases respectively, with 14 bases between them. CDR3 loop: CASSLRGTVGEQYF. Written as DNA, the CDR3 is TGTGCCAGCAGTTTACGGGGGACAGTTGGCGAGCAGTACTTC.

This chain connects TRBV15 to TRBJ2-3; D remains unclear. The ends were cut back, 1 base at V and 6 bases at J, with 5 bases in the middle. CDR1 and CDR2 (germline): LNHNV, YYDKDF (reference sequence). This CDR3 has 12 residues. CDR3 nucleotide sequence: TGTGCCACCAGCAGAGTAAGGGATACGCAGTATTTT. Its protein is CATSRVRDTQYF.

This chain connects TRBV6-5 to TRBJ1-5, with unresolved D. Germline V gives CDR1 MNHEY, CDR2 SVGAGI. Trimming left V 6 bases short and J 1 base short, with 4 bases between. This CDR3 is built from 12 residues. The CDR3 nucleotides read TGTGCCAGCAGAGAAAGCAATCAGCCCCAGCATTTT. Translated, it gives CASRESNQPQHF.

The J gene is TRBJ2-1, the V gene TRBV7-3; 12 nucleotides line up with TRBD2. J gave up 9 bases and V 5 bases, and 8 bases lay outside the gene matches. The CDR3 totals 15 residues. Germline CDR1 reads SGHTA; CDR2 reads FQGTGA. Here the CDR3 DNA reads TGTGCCAGCAGCCCGCTAGCGGGAGGGCCTTTTGAGCAGTTCTTC. It specifies CASSPLAGGPFEQFF.

This chain links TRBV6-1 with TRBJ1-2, with 10 positions matching TRBD1. This CDR3 is 16 amino acids long. V lost 4 bases, J lost 4 bases, and 9 bases stayed unmatched. From germline, CDR1 is MNHNS and CDR2 SASEGT. This CDR3 is CASSAGTGVRSYGYTF. The CDR3 DNA sequence: TGTGCCAGCAGTGCAGGGACAGGGGTTCGGAGCTATGGCTACACCTTC.

The CDR3 region has the DNA TGTGCCAGCAGTTTAAATGCGGGAAGCAATCAGCCCCAGCATTTT. Translating gives CASSLNAGSNQPQHF. V is TRBV28 and J is TRBJ1-5; D gene ambiguous. The CDR3 runs 15 residues. Germline CDR1 MDHEN, CDR2 SYDVKM. Between the trimmed V and J ends, which lost 2 bases and 1 base, there was a span of 9 bases.

The rearrangement uses TRBV21-1 and TRBJ1-2; TRBD1, the D gene given by the table, was not confirmed from the DNA. TRBV21-1 is designated a pseudogene. The CDR3 has 14 residues. The CDR3 region has the DNA TGTGCCAGCAGCAAAGACAGGCCCAACTATGGCTACACCTTC. The encoded protein is CASSKDRPNYGYTF.

A word on this clone: Given a much more abundant clone one base away, this may be a read error. J is TRBJ2-5 and V is TRBV7-9, with D uncertain. CDR1 is SEHNR, CDR2 FQNEAQ, per germline (reference sequence). The length of the CDR3 is 11 residues. V lost 5 bases and J lost 2, with 3 bases in between. CDR3 coding DNA: TGTGCCAGCAGCCCACAAGAGACCCAGTACTTC. Its translation: CASSPQETQYF.

J is TRBJ2-2 and V is TRBV28; unclear D gene. The CDR3 sequence is 14 residues long. Deletions cut 5 bases from V and 3 bases from J, with 10 bases between. Per the germline V gene, CDR1 is MDHEN and CDR2 is SYDVKM. CDR3 sequence: CASSPPGYTGELFF. DNA for the CDR3: TGTGCCAGCAGTCCTCCAGGTTACACCGGGGAGCTGTTTTTT.

V usage is TRBV10-2 and J usage is TRBJ2-1; tentative D call: TRBD1 (6 bases). The CDR3 consists of 14 residues. Germline assignment: CDR1 WSHSY and CDR2 SAAADI. Trimming left V 8 bases short and J 7 bases short, with 18 bases between. The CDR3 region has the DNA TGCGCCAGCCTTTCAAGCAGGGGAGATAATGAGCAGTTCTTC. As protein: CASLSSRGDNEQFF.

The chain employs TRBV28 and TRBJ2-7, with no clear D. The CDR3 is 15 amino acids. V gave up 1 base and J gave up 4 bases, with 14 bases separating them. Per germline, CDR1 MDHEN and CDR2 SYDVKM. The CDR3 region is CASSLFFGVFYEQYF. CDR3 bases: TGTGCCAGCAGTTTATTTTTTGGCGTCTTTTACGAGCAGTACTTC.

This clone was seen more than once but under ten times. V gene TRBV27 combines with J gene TRBJ1-3, with a tentative D call TRBD1 (5 bases). Per germline, CDR1 MNHEY and CDR2 SMNVEV (reference sequence). The V end lost 5 bases, the J end lost 3 bases, and 14 bases lay between the germline ends. This CDR3 has 15 residues. CDR3 sequence: CASSQTQGLGNTIYF. CDR3 in DNA: TGTGCCAGCAGTCAAACGCAGGGTCTTGGAAACACCATATATTTT.

J is TRBJ2-7 and V is TRBV7-6, with 8 bases aligning to TRBD2. Germline loops: CDR1 SGHVS, CDR2 FNYEAQ. This CDR3 is 14 amino acids long. Unmatched junction bases numbered 6, after V lost 4 bases and J lost 4 bases. Here the CDR3 DNA reads TGTGCCAGCAGCTCCGGGGGGGAAGGATACGAGCAGTACTTC. Translation: CASSSGGEGYEQYF. The full variable domain, rest sourced from reference TRBV7-6 and TRBJ2-7, is GAGVSQSPRYKVTKRGQDVALRCDPISGHVSLYWYRQALGQGPEFLTYFNYEAQQDKSGLPNDRFSAERPEGSISTLTIQRTEQRDSAMYRCASSSGGEGYEQYFGPGTRLTVT.

V usage is TRBV5-1 and J usage is TRBJ2-2, with D hard to call. The CDR3 loop spans 11 amino acids. Germline V gene lookup returns CDR1 SGHRS and CDR2 YFSETQ. The V and J ends lost 4 bases and 3 bases respectively, with 1 base between them. The chain's CDR3 is CASSHTGELFF. The CDR3 DNA reads as TGCGCCAGCAGCCACACCGGGGAGCTGTTTTTT.

The chain is built from TRBV28 and TRBJ2-7; 9 bases are shared with TRBD1. The CDR3 runs to 14 residues. Germline values: CDR1 MDHEN, CDR2 SYDVKM. Losses at the gene ends were 5 bases for V and 7 bases for J; bases not matched to a gene: 9. The CDR3 spells CASSPIIGQGEQYF. The CDR3 region has the DNA TGTGCCAGCAGTCCTATAATCGGACAGGGGGAGCAGTACTTC.

V and J are TRBV9 and TRBJ1-4; tentatively, D is TRBD1 (6 bases). V was pared by 3 bases and J by 3 bases, with 9 bases between. The CDR3 spans 14 residues. CDR1 and CDR2 (germline): SGDLS, YYNGEE. CDR3 residues: CASSAQGSNEKLFF. The CDR3 region has the DNA TGTGCCAGCAGCGCACAGGGTTCTAATGAAAAACTGTTTTTT.

V and J are TRBV6-9 and TRBJ2-7; no reliable D call. This CDR3 is built from 12 residues. The germline V gene has CDR1 MNHGY and CDR2 SVAAGI. The germline V and J ends were trimmed by 3 bases and 7 bases, with 10 bases remaining between them. The CDR3 sequence: CASSYSAGEQYF. CDR3 sequence (DNA): TGTGCCAGCAGTTACTCGGCTGGGGAGCAGTACTTC.

The chain employs TRBV7-3 and TRBJ2-1, with D unresolved. With 5 bases removed from V and 1 base from J, the gap between germline ends came to 3 bases. The CDR3 spans 12 residues. CDR1 and CDR2 (germline): SGHTA, FQGTGA. This chain's CDR3 is CASSLSYNEQFF. CDR3 in DNA: TGTGCCAGCAGCCTGTCCTACAATGAGCAGTTCTTC.

The chain is built from TRBV7-6 and TRBJ2-5, with 12 bases identical to TRBD2. Germline loops: CDR1 SGHVS, CDR2 FNYEAQ. This CDR3 comprises 14 residues. The V segment lost 4 bases and the J segment 11 bases; nucleotides outside the gene matches: 8. The CDR3 loop reads CASSYGLAGFEQYF. CDR3 nucleotide sequence: TGTGCCAGCAGCTACGGACTAGCGGGATTTGAGCAGTACTTC.

This clone was detected once. V is TRBV13 and J is TRBJ1-3; the D is unclear. Trimming removed 0 bases from V and 4 bases from J, with 1 base in between. This CDR3 is 12 amino acids long. Germline V gene lookup returns CDR1 PRHDT and CDR2 FYEKMQ (reference sequence). DNA of the CDR3: TGTGCCAGCAGCTTAGGGGGAAACACCATATATTTT. Translating it yields CASSLGGNTIYF.